This entry concerns a single TCR beta chain. The antigen is unknown. Every single donor had a roughly 2.5 ml blood sample drawn. These data are taken from a study of monozygotic twins with inflammatory bowel disease. Study-level results: Twin concordance left repertoire similarity unchanged, with limited power a possible explanation for this lack of difference.

Germline assignment: CDR1 MGHRA and CDR2 YSYEKL. The CDR3 contains 15 residues. TCRdb processed the 5' RACE reads again and assigns one entry to each CDR3 protein, with no DNA. Its clone listing holds about 330,000 distinct CDR3 sequences. The sample was blood. The chain couples TRBV4-1 to TRBJ1-1; TCRdb reports TRBD1, a call that lacks DNA to check it against. The clonotype comes from a human donor with ulcerative colitis or Crohn's disease, or a healthy co-twin of an affected twin (not recorded which). This chain's CDR3 is CASSQGPGGTTEAFF.